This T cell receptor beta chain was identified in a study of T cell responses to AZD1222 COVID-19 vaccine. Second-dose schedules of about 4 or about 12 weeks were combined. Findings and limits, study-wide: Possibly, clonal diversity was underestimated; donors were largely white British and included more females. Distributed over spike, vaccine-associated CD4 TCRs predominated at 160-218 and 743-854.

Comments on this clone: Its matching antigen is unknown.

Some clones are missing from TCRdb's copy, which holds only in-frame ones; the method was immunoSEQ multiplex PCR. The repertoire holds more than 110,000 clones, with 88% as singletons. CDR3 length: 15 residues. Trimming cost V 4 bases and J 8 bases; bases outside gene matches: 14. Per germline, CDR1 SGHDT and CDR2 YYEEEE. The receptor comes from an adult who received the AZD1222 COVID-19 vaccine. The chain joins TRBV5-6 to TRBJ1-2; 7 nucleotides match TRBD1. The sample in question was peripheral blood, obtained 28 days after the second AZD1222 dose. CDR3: CASSHLVGQAGGYTF. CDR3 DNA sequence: TGTGCCAGCAGCCACCTCGTAGGACAGGCGGGGGGCTACACCTTC.